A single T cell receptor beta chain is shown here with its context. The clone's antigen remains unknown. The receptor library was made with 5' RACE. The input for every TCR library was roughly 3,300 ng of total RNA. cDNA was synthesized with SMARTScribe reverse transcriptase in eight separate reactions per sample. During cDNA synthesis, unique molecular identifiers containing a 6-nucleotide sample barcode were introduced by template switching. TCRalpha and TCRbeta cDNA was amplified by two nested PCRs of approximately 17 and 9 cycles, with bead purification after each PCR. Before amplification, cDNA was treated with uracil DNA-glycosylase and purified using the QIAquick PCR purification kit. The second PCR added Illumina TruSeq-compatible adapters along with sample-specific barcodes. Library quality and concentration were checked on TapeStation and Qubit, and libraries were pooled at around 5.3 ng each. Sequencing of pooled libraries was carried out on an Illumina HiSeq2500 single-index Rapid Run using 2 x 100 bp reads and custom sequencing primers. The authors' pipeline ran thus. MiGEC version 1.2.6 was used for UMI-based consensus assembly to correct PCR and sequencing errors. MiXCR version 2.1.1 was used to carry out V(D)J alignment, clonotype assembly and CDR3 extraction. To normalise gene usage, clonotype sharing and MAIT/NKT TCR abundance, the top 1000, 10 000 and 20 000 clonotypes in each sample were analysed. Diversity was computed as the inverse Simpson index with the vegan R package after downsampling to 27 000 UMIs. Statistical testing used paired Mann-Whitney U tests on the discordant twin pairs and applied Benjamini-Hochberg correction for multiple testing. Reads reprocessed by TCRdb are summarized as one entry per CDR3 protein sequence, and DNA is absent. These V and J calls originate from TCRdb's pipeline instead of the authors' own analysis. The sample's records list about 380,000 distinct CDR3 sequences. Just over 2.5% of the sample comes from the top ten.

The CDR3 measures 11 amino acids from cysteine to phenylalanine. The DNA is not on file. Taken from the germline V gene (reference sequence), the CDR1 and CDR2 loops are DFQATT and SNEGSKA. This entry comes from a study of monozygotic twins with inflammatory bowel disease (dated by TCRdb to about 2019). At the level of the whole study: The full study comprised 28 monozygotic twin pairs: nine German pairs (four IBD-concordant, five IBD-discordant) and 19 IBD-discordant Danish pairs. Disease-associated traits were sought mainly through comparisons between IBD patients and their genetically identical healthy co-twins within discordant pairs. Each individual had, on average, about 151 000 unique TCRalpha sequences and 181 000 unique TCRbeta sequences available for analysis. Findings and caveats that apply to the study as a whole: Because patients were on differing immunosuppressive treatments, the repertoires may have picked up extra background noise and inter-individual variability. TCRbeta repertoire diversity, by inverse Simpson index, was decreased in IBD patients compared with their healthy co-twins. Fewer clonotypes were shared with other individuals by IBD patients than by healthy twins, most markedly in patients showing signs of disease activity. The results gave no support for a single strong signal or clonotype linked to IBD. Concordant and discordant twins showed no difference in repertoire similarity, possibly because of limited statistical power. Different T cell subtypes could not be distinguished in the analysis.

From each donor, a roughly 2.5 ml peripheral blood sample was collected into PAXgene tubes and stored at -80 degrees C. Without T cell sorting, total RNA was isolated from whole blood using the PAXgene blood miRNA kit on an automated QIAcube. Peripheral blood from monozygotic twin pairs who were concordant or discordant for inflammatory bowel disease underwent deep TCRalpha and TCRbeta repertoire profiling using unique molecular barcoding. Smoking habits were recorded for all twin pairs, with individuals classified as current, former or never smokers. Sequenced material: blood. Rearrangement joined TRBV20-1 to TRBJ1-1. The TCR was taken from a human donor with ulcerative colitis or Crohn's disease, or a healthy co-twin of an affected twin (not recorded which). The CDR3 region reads CSARENTEAFF.